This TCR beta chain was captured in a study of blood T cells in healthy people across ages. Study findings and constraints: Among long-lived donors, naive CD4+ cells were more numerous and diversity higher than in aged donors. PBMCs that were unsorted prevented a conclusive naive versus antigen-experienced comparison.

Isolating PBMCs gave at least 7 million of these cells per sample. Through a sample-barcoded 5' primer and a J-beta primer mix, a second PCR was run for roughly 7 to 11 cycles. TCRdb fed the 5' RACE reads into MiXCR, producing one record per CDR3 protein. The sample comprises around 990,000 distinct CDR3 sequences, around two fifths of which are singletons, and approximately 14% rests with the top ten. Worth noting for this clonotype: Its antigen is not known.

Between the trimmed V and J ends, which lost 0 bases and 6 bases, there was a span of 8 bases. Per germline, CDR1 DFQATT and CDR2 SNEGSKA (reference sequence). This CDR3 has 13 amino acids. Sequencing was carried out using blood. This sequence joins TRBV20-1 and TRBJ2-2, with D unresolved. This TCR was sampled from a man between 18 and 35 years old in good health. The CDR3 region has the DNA TGCAGTGCTAGAGACTCCCCACCCGGGGAGCTGTTTTTT. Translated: CSARDSPPGELFF.